This T cell receptor (beta chain) comes out of a study of T cell changes during pregnancy in multiple sclerosis. The germline V gene has CDR1 SGHNT and CDR2 YYREEE (reference sequence). Trimming at V came to 4 bases and at J to 9 bases, leaving 15 bases not matched to a gene. This CDR3 has 15 amino acids. Data came from immunoSEQ multiplex PCR; TCRdb stores just in-frame clones and leaves some out. Found here are fewer than 50,000 clones, almost 90% of them singletons; the top ten hold 4% to 5%. The sample here was peripheral blood, taken in the second trimester of pregnancy. The genes are TRBV5-4 and TRBJ2-7, with TRBD1 matching over 8 bases. This receptor was obtained from a female donor in good health, enrolled as a control in a pregnancy study. CDR3 nucleotide sequence: TGTGCCAGCAGCGCCCGGGACAGGCCCTCCGAGCCGCAGTACTTC. Its protein product is CASSARDRPSEPQYF.